This T cell receptor beta chain was recorded in a study of blood T cell repertoires in COVID-19. Assay used: immunoSEQ multiplex PCR; TCRdb lists only in-frame clones, some missing. The sample has about 220,000 clones, 82% seen once. Germline CDR1 is SEHNR and CDR2 is FQNEAQ (reference sequence). Trimming took 1 base from V and 6 from J, leaving 13 bases between them. This CDR3 comprises 14 residues. This clone was observed a single time. The clonotype comes from a woman aged 55-70 years who had recovered from COVID-19. The gene calls are TRBV7-9 and TRBJ2-7; possible D gene TRBD2, 6 bases. The sample was PBMCs or T cells enriched from blood (not recorded which). CDR3 nucleotides: TGTGCCAGCAGCTTAGGGACTATTTCACCCGAGCAGTACTTC. Its translation: CASSLGTISPEQYF.